This entry lists 29 T cell receptor beta chains sequenced from one sample in a study of cytomegalovirus exposure and HLA in healthy donors. Amplification used 60 Vbeta primers and 13 Jbeta primers. Here immunoSEQ multiplex PCR was the method, and the copy in TCRdb shows in-frame clones only, minus some. Of 150,000 or so clones detected, 70% to 85% appear once; the ten largest clones hold under 1.5%. The source material was PBMCs. The receptor set was obtained from a female donor in good health and CMV-seronegative.

J is TRBJ2-7 and V is TRBV9; D might be TRBD1 (7 bases). This CDR3 contains 15 residues. V dropped 4 bases and J dropped 6 bases, with 20 bases sitting between them. Germline CDR1 and CDR2: SGDLS and YYNGEE. DNA for the CDR3: TGTGCCAGCAGCTCCGGCGGGACAGCTGGGCTCGAGCAGTACTTC. This sequence encodes CASSSGGTAGLEQYF.

J is TRBJ2-3 and V is TRBV4-3, with TRBD1 matching 9 bases. J was trimmed by 1 base and V by 0 bases; bases with no gene match: 5. Per the germline V gene, CDR1 is LGHNA and CDR2 is YSLEER. CDR3 length: 17 amino acids. CDR3 DNA: TGCGCCAGCAGCCAAGAGGGACAGGGAATAGGCACAGATACGCAGTATTTT. It translates to CASSQEGQGIGTDTQYF.

Of note for this clone: At the DNA level, this CDR3 is encoded by other sequences in the same sample as well. This chain joins TRBV28 and TRBJ2-7, with 8 bases matching TRBD2. Germline loops: CDR1 MDHEN, CDR2 SYDVKM. J gave up 2 bases and V 6 bases, and 6 bases lay outside the gene matches. The CDR3 runs 14 residues. The CDR3 DNA sequence: TGTGCCAGCAGCCTAGGCGGGGGGACCTACGAGCAGTACTTC. Translating it yields CASSLGGGTYEQYF.

The chain recombines TRBV7-2 with TRBJ1-1; maybe TRBD1 (6 bases). V lost 4 bases and J 4 bases, leaving 10 bases between the germline ends. Per the germline V gene, CDR1 is SGHTA and CDR2 is FQGNSA. The CDR3 is 13 residues long. The CDR3 bases are TGTGCCAGCAGCTATACAGGGAGCACTGAAGCTTTCTTT. Protein product: CASSYTGSTEAFF.

The chain has TRBV30 and TRBJ2-1, with D possibly being TRBD1 (5 bases). Germline CDR1 and CDR2: GTSNPN and SVGIG (reference sequence). Trimming cost V 1 base and J 8 bases, with 6 bases left between them. This CDR3 is 11 amino acids long. CDR3 DNA sequence: TGTGCCTGGAGTGGGGGCCATGAGCAGTTCTTC. This sequence encodes CAWSGGHEQFF.

The table lists this clone with a few counts. This chain connects TRBV6-1 to TRBJ1-6; D is uncertain. The CDR3 spans 16 residues. V was clipped by 1 base and J by 10 bases, with 17 bases between them. Germline V lookup: CDR1 MNHNS, CDR2 SASEGT. The CDR3 DNA is TGTGCCAGCAGTGAAGTGGTCCGTCCCGGGGAGTCACCCCTCCACTTT. It specifies CASSEVVRPGESPLHF.

The chain combines TRBV18 with TRBJ1-5, with TRBD1 matching 9 bases. The V and J ends lost 6 bases and 8 bases, in that order; junction bases with no gene match: 8. The CDR3 loop spans 14 amino acids. Germline lookup yields CDR1 KGHSH and CDR2 LQKENI. In nucleotides, the CDR3 is TGTGCCAGCTCGCAACAGGGGGCAGGGGAGCCCCAGCATTTT. Protein: CASSQQGAGEPQHF. The whole variable domain, filled in from reference TRBV18 and TRBJ1-5, reads NAGVMQNPRHLVRRRGQEARLRCSPMKGHSHVYWYRQLPEEGLKFMVYLQKENIIDESGMPKERFSAEFPKEGPSILRIQQVVRGDSAAYFCASSQQGAGEPQHFGDGTRLSIL.

As concerns this clone: Sequence at one end of the junction differs from germline and may be a read error. The CDR3 DNA follows: TGTTCCAGCAGCCAAAGACTAGCGGGAGGGCCGAGCCCAGATACGCAGTATTTT. This translates into CSSSQRLAGGPSPDTQYF. The chain couples TRBV7-9 to TRBJ2-3, with TRBD2 matching 14 bases. The CDR3 length is 18 residues. CDR1 SEHNR and CDR2 FQNEAQ come from the germline V gene (reference sequence).

The V gene is TRBV12-5, the J gene TRBJ1-5, with 9 positions matching TRBD1. Trimming took 0 bases from V and 7 from J; bases not matched to a gene: 10. Germline V lookup: CDR1 LGHNT, CDR2 FRNRAP. The CDR3 runs to 17 residues. CDR3 loop: CASGLVDGTGYRQPQHF. CDR3 DNA: TGTGCTAGTGGTTTGGTTGACGGGACAGGGTACCGACAGCCCCAGCATTTT.

The V and J genes are TRBV30 and TRBJ2-3; TRBD1 might be the D (5 bases). Germline CDR1 and CDR2: GTSNPN and SVGIG (reference sequence). V was cut by 1 base and J by 4 bases, with 18 bases left in between. This CDR3 spans 16 amino acids. This chain's CDR3 is CAWSAPWGRGPDTQYF. Written as DNA, the CDR3 is TGTGCCTGGAGTGCCCCATGGGGTAGGGGCCCAGATACGCAGTATTTT.

The rearrangement uses TRBV23-1 and TRBJ1-1; D might be TRBD1 (6 bases). TRBV23-1 is classed as an ORF, of uncertain function. The CDR3 runs to 15 residues. V lost 0 bases to trimming and J lost 4 bases, with 12 bases between them. The CDR3 protein is CASSQSSRGSTEAFF. The CDR3 nucleotides are TGCGCCAGCAGTCAATCCTCCAGGGGAAGCACTGAAGCTTTCTTT.

The J gene is TRBJ2-7, the V gene TRBV6-5; TRBD2 might be the D (7 bases). The V end was cut by 2 bases, the J end by 3 bases, with 17 bases between. This CDR3 comprises 16 residues. The germline V gene has CDR1 MNHEY and CDR2 SVGAGI. CDR3: CASSYLSGGPFYEQYF. The CDR3 nucleotides are TGTGCCAGCAGTTACCTGTCGGGGGGCCCGTTCTACGAGCAGTACTTC.

The chain uses TRBV7-2 and TRBJ2-3; D remains unclear. With 5 bases removed from V and 3 bases from J, the gap between germline ends came to 12 bases. The germline V gene has CDR1 SGHTA and CDR2 FQGNSA. This CDR3 is 14 amino acids long. CDR3 sequence (DNA): TGTGCCAGCAGCCTACCGACTTTGACAGATACGCAGTATTTT. As protein: CASSLPTLTDTQYF.

V usage is TRBV29-1 and J usage is TRBJ2-4; D ambiguous. Germline V gene lookup returns CDR1 SQVTM and CDR2 ANQGSEA. The CDR3 is 14 amino acids. The V gene lost 7 bases and the J gene lost 1 base, with 14 bases spanning the gap. This CDR3 reads CSARSFGAKNIQYF. The DNA for the CDR3 is TGCAGCGCTAGGAGCTTTGGCGCCAAAAACATTCAGTACTTC.

This clone is medium-sized in the sample. The J gene is TRBJ1-1, the V gene TRBV25-1; 8 positions match TRBD1. There are 14 residues in the CDR3. Losses at the gene ends were 1 base for V and 7 bases for J; bases not matched to a gene: 5. Germline assignment: CDR1 MGHDK and CDR2 SYGVNS. CDR3 sequence: CASSESGGLIEAFF. CDR3 in DNA: TGTGCCAGCAGTGAATCAGGGGGCCTTATTGAAGCTTTCTTT. Full variable domain (missing parts from reference TRBV25-1 and TRBJ1-1): EADIYQTPRYLVIGTGKKITLECSQTMGHDKMYWYQQDPGMELHLIHYSYGVNSTEKGDLSSESTVSRIRTEHFPLTLESARPSHTSQYLCASSESGGLIEAFFGQGTRLTVV.

This clone was picked up one time. The gene calls are TRBV5-1 and TRBJ2-3; 8 positions agree with TRBD1. The CDR3 runs 16 residues. CDR1 and CDR2 from the germline V gene are SGHRS and YFSETQ. After removal of 0 bases from V and 0 bases from J, the junction contained 3 bases not matched to a gene. CDR3 in amino acids: CASSLGGQVSTDTQYF. CDR3 sequence (DNA): TGCGCCAGCAGCTTGGGGGGACAGGTTAGCACAGATACGCAGTATTTT.

The V call is TRBV28, the J call TRBJ1-2; D is perhaps TRBD1 (5 bases). Trimming removed 4 bases at V and 4 bases at J, with 16 bases between. This CDR3 spans 15 amino acids. Germline V gene data show CDR1 as MDHEN and CDR2 as SYDVKM. The CDR3 DNA reads TGTGCCAGCAGTTCCACCGACAGTACGGGCTATGGCTACACCTTC. Amino acid sequence: CASSSTDSTGYGYTF.

For this clone: Different DNA sequences within this sample yield the same CDR3. J is TRBJ2-5 and V is TRBV10-3; 11 bases are a match to TRBD2. Trimming at V came to 4 bases and at J to 1 base, leaving 5 bases not matched to a gene. From germline, CDR1 is ENHRY and CDR2 SYGVKD. CDR3 length equals 16 residues. CDR3: CAISGPGTSGQETQYF. For the CDR3, the DNA is TGTGCCATCAGTGGACCCGGGACTAGCGGCCAAGAGACCCAGTACTTC.

The CDR3 protein is CSVEGLTGGADTQYF. DNA of the CDR3: TGCAGCGTTGAAGGTTTGACAGGGGGCGCAGATACGCAGTATTTT. V is TRBV29-1 and J is TRBJ2-3; 10 bases match TRBD1. The V segment lost 1 base and the J segment 4 bases; nucleotides outside the gene matches: 5. Per germline, CDR1 SQVTM and CDR2 ANQGSEA. The CDR3 extends over 15 amino acids.

V is TRBV19 and J is TRBJ1-2; the D is unclear. The CDR3 is 14 amino acids. With 7 bases removed from V and 1 base from J, the gap between germline ends came to 13 bases. CDR1 is LNHDA and CDR2 is SQIVND in the germline V gene (reference sequence). As DNA, the CDR3 is TGTGCCAGTATTTCGTTGGGCAGTAACTATGGCTACACCTTC. This sequence encodes CASISLGSNYGYTF.

This clone was recorded a few times. The chain's CDR3 is CASSTPGGMNTEAFF. The CDR3 region has the DNA TGTGCCAGCAGTACCCCAGGGGGCATGAACACTGAAGCTTTCTTT. The chain combines TRBV6-5 with TRBJ1-1; 8 bases agree with TRBD1. V lost 5 bases and J lost 0; bases outside the gene matches: 5. The CDR3 runs to 15 residues. CDR1 is MNHEY, CDR2 SVGAGI, per germline.

CDR3 in amino acids: CASSLEGTSYNEQFF. As DNA, the CDR3 is TGTGCCAGCAGCTTAGAGGGGACTTCCTACAATGAGCAGTTCTTC. The chain employs TRBV13 and TRBJ2-1, with D possibly matching TRBD2 (6 bases). The CDR3 runs to 15 residues. V was shortened by 1 base and J by 1 base, with 8 bases between the two germline ends. Germline CDR1 and CDR2: PRHDT and FYEKMQ (reference sequence).

The CDR3 DNA sequence: TGTGCCAGCAGCCCTTTCTACGAGCAGTACTTC. The encoded protein is CASSPFYEQYF. This chain uses TRBV6-6 with TRBJ2-7, with D uncertain. The CDR3 extends over 11 amino acids. Germline assignment: CDR1 MNHNY and CDR2 SVGAGI (reference sequence). V dropped 6 bases and J dropped 3 bases, with 6 bases sitting between them.

The rearrangement joins TRBV19 to TRBJ2-7; 7 bases line up with TRBD2. This CDR3 has 14 amino acids. Trimming removed 3 bases from V and 5 bases from J; junction bases left unmatched: 7. Germline-derived CDR1 and CDR2 are LNHDA and SQIVND (reference sequence). CDR3 region: CASSIRGTTHEQYF. The CDR3 bases are TGTGCCAGTAGTATTCGAGGGACTACCCACGAGCAGTACTTC.

The V and J genes are TRBV18 and TRBJ1-5, with D possibly being TRBD1 (5 bases). The CDR3 spans 15 residues. The germline V and J ends were trimmed by 2 bases and 0 bases, with 8 bases remaining between them. Germline CDR1 KGHSH, CDR2 LQKENI. The CDR3 is CASSPGGVSNQPQHF. CDR3 coding DNA: TGTGCCAGCTCACCAGGGGGGGTTAGCAATCAGCCCCAGCATTTT.

J is TRBJ2-4 and V is TRBV5-1, with D tentatively TRBD2 (6 bases). The CDR3 contains 16 residues. V lost 3 bases and J lost 0, with 13 bases in between. Per germline, CDR1 SGHRS and CDR2 YFSETQ. CDR3 region: CASSWGTPQAKNIQYF. CDR3 nucleotide sequence: TGCGCCAGCAGCTGGGGGACTCCTCAAGCCAAAAACATTCAGTACTTC.

Only a few counts were recorded for this clone. The chain uses TRBV6-1 and TRBJ2-7, with 9 nucleotides matching TRBD2. The V segment lost 3 bases and the J segment 7 bases; nucleotides outside the gene matches: 10. The CDR3 consists of 15 residues. Germline V CDR1 and CDR2: MNHNS, SASEGT. Here the CDR3 reads CASSELVAGAKEQYF. The DNA of the CDR3 is TGTGCCAGCAGTGAGCTGGTAGCGGGAGCTAAGGAGCAGTACTTC.

The chain carries TRBV7-9 and TRBJ2-2, with 7 bases fitting TRBD2. The CDR3 runs 14 residues. Germline CDR1 is SEHNR and CDR2 is FQNEAQ (reference sequence). After removal of 8 bases from V and 4 bases from J, the junction contained 7 bases not matched to a gene. The CDR3 sequence: CASPGGGGTGELFF. CDR3 nucleotides: TGTGCCAGCCCTGGCGGGGGAGGCACCGGGGAGCTGTTTTTT.

V usage is TRBV28 and J usage is TRBJ2-1, with TRBD1 matching 8 bases. There are 17 residues in the CDR3. Germline CDR1 and CDR2: MDHEN and SYDVKM. V lost 3 bases, J lost 2 bases, and 9 bases stayed unmatched. The CDR3 protein is CASSFTRQGPTYNEQFF. In DNA, the CDR3 is TGTGCCAGCAGTTTTACGAGACAGGGGCCAACCTACAATGAGCAGTTCTTC.